Following are 23 T cell receptor beta chains from one sample sequenced in a study of T cell changes during pregnancy in multiple sclerosis. Profiling relied on immunoSEQ multiplex PCR, and the TCRdb table lists in-frame clones only, not all of them. This table holds approximately 52,000 clones, around 92% found once. The input for sequencing was CD4+ T cells from peripheral blood mononuclear cells, taken in the third trimester of pregnancy. These receptors originate from a female donor with multiple sclerosis, enrolled in a pregnancy study.

This clone was seen only once. The rearrangement links TRBV11-2 to TRBJ2-1; 9 bases are a match to TRBD2. Trimming took 2 bases from V and 5 from J; bases not matched to a gene: 7. Germline lookup yields CDR1 SGHAT and CDR2 FQNNGV. The CDR3 spans 16 residues. The CDR3 coding sequence is TGTGCCAGCAGCTTATTGCGGGAGGGCCCCCACAATGAGCAGTTCTTC. Translation gives CASSLLREGPHNEQFF.

The rearrangement joins TRBV30 to TRBJ1-1, with a weak D call TRBD1 (6 bases). The CDR3 length is 13 residues. Germline V gene data show CDR1 as GTSNPN and CDR2 as SVGIG (reference sequence). V was shortened by 5 bases and J by 5 bases, with 15 bases between the two germline ends. The CDR3 nucleotides read TGTGCCTGGGAGTCAGGGGATGGTACTGAAGCTTTCTTT. Translated: CAWESGDGTEAFF.

V usage is TRBV7-2 and J usage is TRBJ2-5, with D maybe TRBD2 (5 bases). Between the trimmed V and J ends, which lost 0 bases and 0 bases, there was a span of 5 bases. The CDR3 totals 14 residues. Germline V lookup: CDR1 SGHTA, CDR2 FQGNSA. This chain's CDR3 is CASSLARDQETQYF. CDR3 coding DNA: TGTGCCAGCAGCTTAGCGAGGGACCAAGAGACCCAGTACTTC.

V is TRBV2 and J is TRBJ2-1; 8 nucleotides agree with TRBD2. V shed 6 bases, J shed 8 bases, and the junction held 6 bases outside the gene matches. The CDR3 loop spans 13 amino acids. Germline-derived CDR1 and CDR2 are SNHLY and FYNNEI. The CDR3 coding sequence is TGTGCCAGCAGAAGCGGGAGTGTCGATGAGCAGTTCTTC. Protein: CASRSGSVDEQFF.

This rearrangement joins TRBV27 to TRBJ1-5; D may be TRBD1 (5 bases). V shed 4 bases and J shed 3 bases, with 13 bases lying between them. The CDR3 sequence is 15 residues long. Germline V gene lookup returns CDR1 MNHEY and CDR2 SMNVEV (reference sequence). The CDR3: CASSSSWTLNQPQHF. The CDR3, as DNA: TGTGCCAGCAGTTCCTCATGGACACTCAATCAGCCCCAGCATTTT.

This chain connects TRBV7-9 to TRBJ1-5; D is unclear. Germline V gives CDR1 SEHNR, CDR2 FQNEAQ (reference sequence). V lost 4 bases, J lost 3 bases, and 4 bases lay in between. The CDR3 consists of 12 residues. CDR3 sequence (DNA): TGTGCCAGCAGCTCCTACAATCAGCCCCAGCATTTT. Amino acids: CASSSYNQPQHF.

This chain connects TRBV10-2 to TRBJ2-7, with D possibly matching TRBD1 (5 bases). This CDR3 comprises 15 residues. V lost 7 bases to trimming and J lost 6 bases, with 22 bases between them. Germline loops: CDR1 WSHSY, CDR2 SAAADI. CDR3 DNA: TGCGCCAGCACCCCCCAGTCGCTCCAGGGCCTCGAGCAGTACTTC. Protein sequence: CASTPQSLQGLEQYF.

This chain connects TRBV30 to TRBJ1-5; tentative D call: TRBD1 (5 bases). V was cut by 5 bases and J by 2 bases, with 13 bases left in between. CDR1 is GTSNPN and CDR2 is SVGIG in the germline V gene (reference sequence). This CDR3 region has 14 residues. CDR3 loop: CAWSSGGRNQPQHF. In DNA form, the CDR3 reads TGTGCCTGGTCCTCCGGGGGACGCAATCAGCCCCAGCATTTT.

This chain uses TRBV6-6 with TRBJ2-5; 9 bases match TRBD2. The CDR3 is 14 residues long. Germline CDR1 reads MNHNY; CDR2 reads SVGAGI (reference sequence). Unmatched junction bases numbered 5, after V lost 5 bases and J lost 4 bases. The CDR3 reads CASSPGLAAETQYF. The DNA for the CDR3 is TGTGCCAGCAGTCCGGGACTAGCTGCAGAGACCCAGTACTTC.

V usage is TRBV2 and J usage is TRBJ2-7; TRBD2 matches at 8 bases. CDR1 and CDR2 from the germline V gene are SNHLY and FYNNEI. Unmatched junction bases numbered 4, after V lost 0 bases and J lost 0 bases. This CDR3 has 16 residues. CDR3 DNA sequence: TGTGCCAGCAGTGAAGCGGAGCGGGGGAGCTCCTACGAGCAGTACTTC. Encoded protein: CASSEAERGSSYEQYF.

The genes are TRBV2 and TRBJ2-4; 8 bases fit TRBD2. The CDR3 runs to 15 residues. The germline gives CDR1 SNHLY, CDR2 FYNNEI. Germline trimming cut 3 bases from V and 6 bases from J; bases unmatched to any gene: 7. CDR3 residues: CASSDPSGGRNIQYF. CDR3 DNA: TGTGCCAGCAGTGACCCGAGCGGGGGCCGAAACATTCAGTACTTC.

V usage is TRBV29-1 and J usage is TRBJ1-1; possibly TRBD1 for D (6 bases). Looked up from germline, CDR1 is SQVTM and CDR2 is ANQGSEA. The length of the CDR3 is 13 residues. Trimming removed 6 bases from V and 4 bases from J, with 15 bases in between. This chain's CDR3 is CSVQGRGSTEAFF. CDR3 bases: TGCAGCGTCCAGGGGAGGGGCAGCACTGAAGCTTTCTTT.

This rearrangement joins TRBV5-1 to TRBJ2-1; D is perhaps TRBD2 (7 bases). This CDR3 spans 16 amino acids. V was shortened by 4 bases and J by 3 bases, with 17 bases between the two germline ends. Germline lookup yields CDR1 SGHRS and CDR2 YFSETQ. The chain's CDR3 is CASSPRGGPGYNEQFF. The CDR3, as DNA: TGCGCCAGCAGCCCAAGGGGGGGACCTGGCTACAATGAGCAGTTCTTC.

V gene TRBV25-1 combines with J gene TRBJ2-5, with 9 bases lining up with TRBD2. The J call is uncertain, as TRBJ2-7 better fits the DNA end. Germline CDR1 MGHDK, CDR2 SYGVNS. The CDR3 spans 13 residues. The CDR3 loop is CASTSSGNREQYF. CDR3 bases: TGTGCCAGCACTTCTAGCGGGAATCGCGAGCAGTACTTC.

This clone was detected once. CDR3 sequence: CASSEIAGVANEQFF. The CDR3 bases are TGTGCCAGCAGTGAGATAGCGGGGGTCGCCAATGAGCAGTTCTTC. This chain uses TRBV7-9 with TRBJ2-1; TRBD2 matches 9 bases. The ends lost 6 bases at V and 6 bases at J; junction bases unmatched: 9. This CDR3 comprises 15 residues. Germline CDR1 and CDR2: SEHNR and FQNEAQ (reference sequence).

The chain carries TRBV19 and TRBJ2-1, with 10 bases fitting TRBD2. The CDR3 loop spans 16 amino acids. Trimming cost V 3 bases and J 4 bases; bases outside gene matches: 6. The germline gives CDR1 LNHDA, CDR2 SQIVND (reference sequence). CDR3 bases: TGTGCCAGTAGTATGGATGCTAGCGGGGGTTACAATGAGCAGTTCTTC. Translation: CASSMDASGGYNEQFF.

The chain couples TRBV30 to TRBJ2-1; 9 nucleotides line up with TRBD2. This CDR3 is built from 16 residues. Germline V gene sequence: CDR1 GTSNPN, CDR2 SVGIG (reference sequence). With V trimmed by 2 bases and J by 0 bases, 5 bases remained unmatched. The CDR3 protein is CAWSSGTSFSYNEQFF. CDR3 nucleotides: TGTGCCTGGAGTTCCGGGACTAGCTTCTCCTACAATGAGCAGTTCTTC.

The chain combines TRBV19 with TRBJ1-1; D is uncertain. V lost 9 bases and J lost 0, with 20 bases in between. CDR1 and CDR2 (germline): LNHDA, SQIVND (reference sequence). The CDR3 spans 16 residues. CDR3 loop: CASSQRGGIMNTEAFF. Written as DNA, the CDR3 is TGTGCCAGCTCTCAACGGGGAGGGATAATGAACACTGAAGCTTTCTTT.

In its sample, this clone was seen a few times. This rearrangement joins TRBV30 to TRBJ1-2, with D perhaps matching TRBD1 (5 bases). There are 13 residues in the CDR3. Germline lookup yields CDR1 GTSNPN and CDR2 SVGIG (reference sequence). Trimming removed 2 bases from V and 0 bases from J, with 7 bases in between. The CDR3 DNA reads TGTGCCTGGAGTACGGGGGCTAACTATGGCTACACCTTC. Translation gives CAWSTGANYGYTF.

This clone was detected only once. This chain uses TRBV30 with TRBJ1-4; TRBD1 agrees at 7 bases. V lost 1 base to trimming and J lost 5 bases; unmatched junction nucleotides: 7. The CDR3 spans 15 residues. From germline, CDR1 is GTSNPN and CDR2 SVGIG (reference sequence). In DNA form, the CDR3 reads TGTGCCTGGAGTGCCAGGACAGGAACAAATGAAAAACTGTTTTTT. This translates into CAWSARTGTNEKLFF.

This chain connects TRBV5-1 to TRBJ1-5; TRBD1 matches at 11 bases. The CDR3 loop spans 15 amino acids. Germline CDR1 is SGHRS and CDR2 is YFSETQ. V gave up 4 bases and J gave up 5 bases; unmatched junction bases: 5. The CDR3 loop is CASSPRTGGDQPQHF. For the CDR3, the DNA is TGCGCCAGCAGCCCCAGGACAGGGGGCGATCAGCCCCAGCATTTT.

In DNA, the CDR3 is TGTGCCAGCAGTATGGGACAGGGGGTAGCTAACTATGGCTACACCTTC. Translation gives CASSMGQGVANYGYTF. This rearrangement joins TRBV5-4 to TRBJ1-2; TRBD1 matches at 11 bases. V trimming: 5 bases; J trimming: 0 bases; junction bases outside the gene matches: 6. The length of the CDR3 is 16 residues. CDR1 SGHNT and CDR2 YYREEE come from the germline V gene (reference sequence).

The CDR3 DNA reads TGTGCCAGCAGCCTCACAGGGTACAATGAGCAGTTCTTC. Translating it yields CASSLTGYNEQFF. The chain recombines TRBV11-2 with TRBJ2-1; maybe TRBD1 (6 bases). This CDR3 has 13 residues. Deletions cut 5 bases from V and 4 bases from J, with 9 bases between. Germline V lookup: CDR1 SGHAT, CDR2 FQNNGV.